This T cell receptor beta chain emerged from a study of T cell responses to AZD1222 COVID-19 vaccine. Overall study: Second doses at about 4 or about 12 weeks were pooled. Notes on the study in general: Clonal diversity may have been underestimated, and the donors were mostly white British, with more females than males.

Clones were sequenced by immunoSEQ multiplex PCR, and TCRdb holds only the in-frame ones, with some missing. The sample gives 95,000 to 150,000 clones, around nine tenths of which show up once; approximately 1.7% is in the top ten. Worth noting for this clone: Its antigen remains unknown.

There are 14 residues in the CDR3. The germline V gene has CDR1 ENHRY and CDR2 SYGVKD. The junction had 4 bases not matched to a gene; V was cut back by 6 bases and J by 5 bases. This sample comprised peripheral blood, obtained on day 0 of AZD1222 vaccination. This sequence originates from an adult in good health. V is TRBV10-3 and J is TRBJ1-4, with 9 bases identical to TRBD1. The CDR3 region is CAISGQGTNEKLFF. DNA for the CDR3: TGTGCCATCAGCGGACAGGGGACGAATGAAAAACTGTTTTTT.